These T cell receptor beta chains were read from a single sample in a study of OX40 agonist ivuxolimab in advanced cancers. Sequencing was performed with immunoSEQ multiplex PCR; in TCRdb, only in-frame clones are kept and a portion is missing. The repertoire has about 100,000 clones, about 91% of them found once; the top ten carry approximately 1.3%. This sample comprised CD4+ or CD8+ T cells sorted from blood, obtained in a trial of the OX40 agonist ivuxolimab. All receptors derive from an adult with an advanced solid tumor such as melanoma, head and neck, liver or kidney cancer. The CDR3 runs from the conserved cysteine through the conserved F or W.

V	J	CDR3
TRBV27	TRBJ1-5	CASSLAGDRNQPQHF
TRBV19	TRBJ2-1	CASSIVRTSPYNEQFF
TRBV2	TRBJ1-2	CASSEEGQGAGGYTF
TRBV19	TRBJ2-7	CASSIWGQGYEQYF
TRBV5-4	TRBJ1-2	CASSPDNYGYTF
TRBV6-5	TRBJ2-7	CASSSIPSSYEQYF
TRBV12-5	TRBJ2-2	CASGLDDSTGELFF
TRBV7-9	TRBJ2-7	CASSSRTGTIYEQYF
TRBV7-3	TRBJ2-2	CASSLLTRNTGELFF
TRBV7-6	TRBJ2-2	CASSSVGGELFF
TRBV5-6	TRBJ1-5	CASSRGVGQPQHF
TRBV28	TRBJ2-1	CATTFRNRVYNEQFF
TRBV5-6	TRBJ1-2	CASSLDGGGSGYTF
TRBV18	TRBJ1-5	CASSPRGAQPQHF
TRBV6-6	TRBJ1-1	CASQQGRTEAFF
TRBV12-5	TRBJ2-2	CASGPGTAANTGELFF
TRBV28	TRBJ2-3	CASIPGGLGDTQYF
TRBV5-4	TRBJ2-5	CASSLGAGAYPRPQMEQYF
TRBV5-1	TRBJ2-7	CASSSGTSGPTYEQYF
TRBV5-1	TRBJ2-5	CASSLRFPGQGDWTQYF
TRBV2	TRBJ1-1	CASSGLIMEAFF
TRBV19	TRBJ1-5	CASSSGNLQGPQHF
TRBV5-4	TRBJ1-1	CASSSGQKNTEAFF